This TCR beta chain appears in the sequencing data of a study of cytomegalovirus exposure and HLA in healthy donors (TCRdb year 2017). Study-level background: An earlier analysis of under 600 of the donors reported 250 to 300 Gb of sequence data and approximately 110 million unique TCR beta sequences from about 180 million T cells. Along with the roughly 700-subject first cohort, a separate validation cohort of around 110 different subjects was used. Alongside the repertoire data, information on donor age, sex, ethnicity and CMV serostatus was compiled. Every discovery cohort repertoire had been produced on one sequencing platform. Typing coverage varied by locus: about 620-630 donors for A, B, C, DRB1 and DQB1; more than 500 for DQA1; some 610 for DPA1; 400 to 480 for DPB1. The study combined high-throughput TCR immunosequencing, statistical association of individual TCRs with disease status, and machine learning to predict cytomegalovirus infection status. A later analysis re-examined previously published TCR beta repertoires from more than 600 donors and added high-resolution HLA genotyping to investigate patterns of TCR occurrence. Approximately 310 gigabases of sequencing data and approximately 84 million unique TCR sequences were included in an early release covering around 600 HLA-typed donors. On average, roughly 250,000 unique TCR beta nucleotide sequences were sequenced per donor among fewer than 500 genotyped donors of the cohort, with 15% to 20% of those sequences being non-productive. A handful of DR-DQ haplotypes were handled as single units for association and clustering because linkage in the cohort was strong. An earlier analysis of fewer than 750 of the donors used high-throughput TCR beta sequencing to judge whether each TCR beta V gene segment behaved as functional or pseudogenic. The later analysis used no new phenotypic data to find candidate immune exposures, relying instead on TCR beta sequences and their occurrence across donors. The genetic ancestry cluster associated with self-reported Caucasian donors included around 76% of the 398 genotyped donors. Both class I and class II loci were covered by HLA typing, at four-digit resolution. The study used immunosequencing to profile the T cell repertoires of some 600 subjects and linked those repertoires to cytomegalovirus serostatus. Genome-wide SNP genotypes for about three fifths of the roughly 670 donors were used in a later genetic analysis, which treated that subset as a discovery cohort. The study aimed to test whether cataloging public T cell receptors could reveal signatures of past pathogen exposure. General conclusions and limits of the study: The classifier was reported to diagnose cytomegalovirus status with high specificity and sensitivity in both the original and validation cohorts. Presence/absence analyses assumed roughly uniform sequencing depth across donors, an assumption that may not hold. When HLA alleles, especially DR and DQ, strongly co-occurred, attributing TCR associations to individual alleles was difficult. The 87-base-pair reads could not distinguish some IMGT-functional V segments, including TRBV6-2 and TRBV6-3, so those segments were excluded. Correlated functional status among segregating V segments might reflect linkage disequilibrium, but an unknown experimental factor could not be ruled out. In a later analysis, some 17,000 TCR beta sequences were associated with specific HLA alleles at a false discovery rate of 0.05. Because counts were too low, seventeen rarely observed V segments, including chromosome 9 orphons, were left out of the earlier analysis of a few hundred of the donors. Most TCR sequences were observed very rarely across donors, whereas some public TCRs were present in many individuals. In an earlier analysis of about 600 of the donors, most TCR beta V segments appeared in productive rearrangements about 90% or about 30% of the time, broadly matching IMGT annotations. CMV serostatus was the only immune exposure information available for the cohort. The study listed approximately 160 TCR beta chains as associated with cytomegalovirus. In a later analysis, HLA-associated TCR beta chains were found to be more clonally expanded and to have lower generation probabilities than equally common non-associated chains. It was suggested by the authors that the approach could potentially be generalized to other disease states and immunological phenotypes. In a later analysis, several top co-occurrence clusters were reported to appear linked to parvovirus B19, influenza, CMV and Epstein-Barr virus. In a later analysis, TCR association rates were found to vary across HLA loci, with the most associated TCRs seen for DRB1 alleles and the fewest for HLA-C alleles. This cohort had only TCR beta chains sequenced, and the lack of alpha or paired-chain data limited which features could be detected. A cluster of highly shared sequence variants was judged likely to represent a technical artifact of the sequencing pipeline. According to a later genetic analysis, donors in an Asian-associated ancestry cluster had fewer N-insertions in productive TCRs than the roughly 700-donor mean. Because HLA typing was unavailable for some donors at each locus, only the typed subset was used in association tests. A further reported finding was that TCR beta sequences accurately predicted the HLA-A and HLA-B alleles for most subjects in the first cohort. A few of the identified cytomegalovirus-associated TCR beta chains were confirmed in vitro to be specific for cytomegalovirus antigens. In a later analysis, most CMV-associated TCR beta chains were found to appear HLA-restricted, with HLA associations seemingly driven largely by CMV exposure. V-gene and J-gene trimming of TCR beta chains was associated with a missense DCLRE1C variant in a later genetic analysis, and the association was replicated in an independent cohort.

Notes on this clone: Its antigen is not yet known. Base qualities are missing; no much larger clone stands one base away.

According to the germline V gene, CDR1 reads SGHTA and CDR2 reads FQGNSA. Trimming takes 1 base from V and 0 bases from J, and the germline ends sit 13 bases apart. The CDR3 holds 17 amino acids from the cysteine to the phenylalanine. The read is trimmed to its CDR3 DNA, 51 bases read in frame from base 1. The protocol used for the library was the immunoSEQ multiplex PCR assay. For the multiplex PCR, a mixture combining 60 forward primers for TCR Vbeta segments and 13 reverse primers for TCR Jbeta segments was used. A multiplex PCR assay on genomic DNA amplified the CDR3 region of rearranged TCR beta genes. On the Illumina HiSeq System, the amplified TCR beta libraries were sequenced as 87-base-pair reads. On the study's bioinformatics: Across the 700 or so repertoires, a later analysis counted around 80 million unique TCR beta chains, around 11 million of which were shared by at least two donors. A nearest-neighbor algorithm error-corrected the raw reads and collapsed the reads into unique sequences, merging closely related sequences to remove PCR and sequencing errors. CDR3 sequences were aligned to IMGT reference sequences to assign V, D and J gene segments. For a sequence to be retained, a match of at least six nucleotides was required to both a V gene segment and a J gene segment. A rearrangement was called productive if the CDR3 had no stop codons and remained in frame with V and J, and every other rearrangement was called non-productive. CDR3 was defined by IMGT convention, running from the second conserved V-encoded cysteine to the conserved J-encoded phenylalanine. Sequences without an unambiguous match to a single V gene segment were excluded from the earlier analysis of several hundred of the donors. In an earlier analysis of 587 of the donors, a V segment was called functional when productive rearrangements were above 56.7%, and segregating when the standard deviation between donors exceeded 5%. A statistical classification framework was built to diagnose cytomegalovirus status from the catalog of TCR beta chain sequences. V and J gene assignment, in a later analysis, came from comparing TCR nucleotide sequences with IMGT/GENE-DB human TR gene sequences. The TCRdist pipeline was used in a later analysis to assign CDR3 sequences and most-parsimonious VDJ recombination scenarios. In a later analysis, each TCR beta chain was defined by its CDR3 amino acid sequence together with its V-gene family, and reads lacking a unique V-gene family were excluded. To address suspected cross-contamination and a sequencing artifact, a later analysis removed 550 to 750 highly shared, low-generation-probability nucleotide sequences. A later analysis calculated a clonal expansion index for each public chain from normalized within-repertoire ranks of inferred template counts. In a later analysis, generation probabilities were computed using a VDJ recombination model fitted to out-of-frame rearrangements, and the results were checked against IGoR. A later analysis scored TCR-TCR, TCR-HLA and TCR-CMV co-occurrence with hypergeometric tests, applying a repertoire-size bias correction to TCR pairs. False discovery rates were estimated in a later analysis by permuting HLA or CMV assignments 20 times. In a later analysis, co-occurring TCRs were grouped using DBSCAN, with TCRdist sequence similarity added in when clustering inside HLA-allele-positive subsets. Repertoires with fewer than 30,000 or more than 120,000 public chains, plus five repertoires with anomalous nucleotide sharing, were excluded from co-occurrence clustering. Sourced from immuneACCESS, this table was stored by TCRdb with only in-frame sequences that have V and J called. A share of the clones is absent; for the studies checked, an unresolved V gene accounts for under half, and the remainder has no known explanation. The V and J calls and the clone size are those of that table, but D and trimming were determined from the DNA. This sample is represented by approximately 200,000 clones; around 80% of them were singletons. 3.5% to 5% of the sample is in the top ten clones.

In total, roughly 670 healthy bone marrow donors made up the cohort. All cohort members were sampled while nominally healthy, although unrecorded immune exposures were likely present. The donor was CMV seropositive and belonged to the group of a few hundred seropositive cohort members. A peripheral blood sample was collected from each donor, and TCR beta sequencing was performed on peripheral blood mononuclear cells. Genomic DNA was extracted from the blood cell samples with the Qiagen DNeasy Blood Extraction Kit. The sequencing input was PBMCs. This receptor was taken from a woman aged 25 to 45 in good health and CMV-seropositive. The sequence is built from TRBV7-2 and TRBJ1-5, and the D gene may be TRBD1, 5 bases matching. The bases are TGTGCCAGCAGCTTAGTCAGGGTGGGTTATAGCAATCAGCCCCAGCATTTT. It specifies CASSLVRVGYSNQPQHF.